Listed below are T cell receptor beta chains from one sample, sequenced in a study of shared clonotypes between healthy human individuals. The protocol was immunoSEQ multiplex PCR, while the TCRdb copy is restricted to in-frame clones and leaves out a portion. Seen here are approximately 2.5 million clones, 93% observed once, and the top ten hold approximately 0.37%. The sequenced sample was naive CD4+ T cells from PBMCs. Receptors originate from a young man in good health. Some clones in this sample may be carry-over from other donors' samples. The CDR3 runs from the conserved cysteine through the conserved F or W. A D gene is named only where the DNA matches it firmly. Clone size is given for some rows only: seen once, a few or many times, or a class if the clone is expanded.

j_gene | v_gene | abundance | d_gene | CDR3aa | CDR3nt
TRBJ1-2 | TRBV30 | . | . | CAWSVMGYYGYTF | TGTGCCTGGAGTGTAATGGGGTACTATGGCTACACCTTC
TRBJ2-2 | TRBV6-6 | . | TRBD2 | CASTQEGGRTGELFF | TGTGCCAGCACCCAAGAGGGAGGGCGGACCGGGGAGCTGTTTTTT
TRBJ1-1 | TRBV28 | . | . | CASSPPGALQKEAFF | TGTGCCAGCAGTCCCCCCGGGGCCCTTCAGAAGGAAGCTTTCTTT
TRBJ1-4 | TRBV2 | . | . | CASKGQPNEKLFF | TGTGCCAGCAAGGGCCAGCCAAATGAAAAACTGTTTTTT
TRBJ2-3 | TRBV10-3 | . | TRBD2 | CAITRTSSNQDTQYF | TGTGCCATCACAAGGACTAGCAGCAATCAAGATACGCAGTATTTT
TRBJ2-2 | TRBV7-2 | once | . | CASSFGTTGELFF | TGTGCCAGCAGCTTTGGAACCACCGGGGAGCTGTTTTTT
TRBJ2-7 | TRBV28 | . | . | CASSFLGAKYEQYF | TGTGCCAGCAGTTTCCTCGGGGCCAAATACGAGCAGTACTTC
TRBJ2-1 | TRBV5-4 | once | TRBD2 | CASSLEGLANNEQFF | TGTGCCAGCAGCCTTGAGGGACTAGCAAACAATGAGCAGTTCTTC
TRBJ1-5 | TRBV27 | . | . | CASSPGLGPQPQHF | TGTGCCAGCAGTCCGGGCCTGGGGCCGCAGCCCCAGCATTTT
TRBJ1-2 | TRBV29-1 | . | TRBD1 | CSVEPQTPGQGGYDGYTF | TGCAGCGTGGAGCCCCAAACACCGGGACAGGGAGGGTACGATGGCTACACCTTC
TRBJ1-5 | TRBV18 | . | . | CASSGQHNQPQHF | TGTGCCAGCTCCGGACAGCACAATCAGCCCCAGCATTTT
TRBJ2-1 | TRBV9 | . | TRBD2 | CASSARVGWGLADNEQFF | TGTGCCAGCAGCGCCCGCGTAGGGTGGGGACTAGCTGACAATGAGCAGTTCTTC
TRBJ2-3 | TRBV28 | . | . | CASRLDRYDTQYF | TGTGCCAGCAGATTGGACCGTTACGATACGCAGTATTTT
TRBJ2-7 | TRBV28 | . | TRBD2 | CASSLSGLAGDEQYF | TGTGCCAGCAGTTTATCCGGGCTAGCGGGAGATGAGCAGTACTTC
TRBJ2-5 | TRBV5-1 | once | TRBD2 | CASSPGTSGQETQYF | TGCGCCAGCAGCCCTGGGACTAGCGGACAAGAGACCCAGTACTTC
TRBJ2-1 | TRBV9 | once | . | CASSVVPGYNEQFF | TGTGCCAGCAGCGTAGTTCCAGGTTACAATGAGCAGTTCTTC
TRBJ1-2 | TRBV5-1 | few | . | CASSFGQGGYGYTF | TGCGCCAGCAGCTTTGGTCAGGGAGGCTATGGCTACACCTTC
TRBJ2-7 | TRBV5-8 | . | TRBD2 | CASSRTSGAVYEQYF | TGTGCCAGCAGCCGTACTAGCGGGGCTGTCTACGAGCAGTACTTC
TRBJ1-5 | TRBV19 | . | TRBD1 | CASTETGGADQPQHF | TGTGCCAGTACCGAGACAGGGGGCGCGGATCAGCCCCAGCATTTT
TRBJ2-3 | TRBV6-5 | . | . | CASSYSRGDTQYF | TGTGCCAGCAGTTACTCGCGAGGGGATACGCAGTATTTT
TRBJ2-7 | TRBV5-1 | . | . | CASSRTDTTLEQYF | TGCGCCAGCAGCCGAACAGACACTACGTTAGAGCAGTACTTC
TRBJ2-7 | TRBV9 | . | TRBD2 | CASSAQSGNHYEQYF | TGTGCCAGCAGCGCACAGAGCGGGAACCACTACGAGCAGTACTTC
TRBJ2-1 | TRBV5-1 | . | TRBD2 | CASSVGGRGSSYNEQFF | TGCGCCAGCAGTGTAGGCGGGAGGGGGAGCTCCTACAATGAGCAGTTCTTC
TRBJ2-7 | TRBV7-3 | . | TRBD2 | CASSPPLPGLAGTCEQYF | TGTGCCAGCAGCCCCCCTTTACCGGGACTAGCGGGGACCTGTGAGCAGTACTTC
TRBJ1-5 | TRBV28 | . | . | CASSFWSGNQPQHF | TGTGCCAGCAGTTTTTGGTCGGGGAATCAGCCCCAGCATTTT
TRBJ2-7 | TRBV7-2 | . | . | CASSLGGRSYEQYF | TGTGCCAGCAGCTTAGGGGGACGCTCCTACGAGCAGTACTTC
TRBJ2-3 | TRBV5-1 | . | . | CASSSPGLGDTQYF | TGCGCCAGCAGCAGCCCGGGCCTTGGAGATACGCAGTATTTT
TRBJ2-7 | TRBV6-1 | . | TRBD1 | CASSIRTGGYEQYF | TGTGCCAGCAGTATCCGGACAGGTGGGTACGAGCAGTACTTC
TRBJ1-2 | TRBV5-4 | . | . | CASSLAIDYGYTF | TGTGCCAGCAGCTTGGCTATAGACTATGGCTACACCTTC
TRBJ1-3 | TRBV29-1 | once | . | CSVQQGISGNTIYF | TGCAGCGTCCAGCAGGGGATCTCTGGAAACACCATATATTTT
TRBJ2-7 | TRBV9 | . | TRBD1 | CASSSGQDQYEQYF | TGTGCCAGCAGCTCCGGACAGGACCAATACGAGCAGTACTTC
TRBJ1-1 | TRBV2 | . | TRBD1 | CASSEAGWDRKMNTEAFF | TGTGCCAGCAGTGAAGCGGGGTGGGACAGAAAGATGAACACTGAAGCTTTCTTT
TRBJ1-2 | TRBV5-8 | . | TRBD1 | CASSLARGRGGYTF | TGTGCCAGCAGCTTGGCCAGGGGGCGGGGAGGCTACACCTTC
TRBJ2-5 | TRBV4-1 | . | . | CASSQGREETQYF | TGCGCCAGCAGCCAAGGGAGGGAGGAGACCCAGTACTTC
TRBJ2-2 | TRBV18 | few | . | CASSPYSVTGELFF | TGTGCCAGCTCACCATACAGCGTCACCGGGGAGCTGTTTTTT
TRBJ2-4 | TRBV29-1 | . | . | CSVEELAKNIQYF | TGCAGCGTTGAGGAGTTAGCCAAAAACATTCAGTACTTC
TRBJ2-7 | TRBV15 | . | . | CATSRDPGVTYEQYF | TGTGCCACCAGCAGAGATCCGGGGGTGACCTACGAGCAGTACTTC
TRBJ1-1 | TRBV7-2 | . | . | CASSLGPQSTGLTEAFF | TGTGCCAGCAGCTTAGGTCCCCAGTCGACAGGATTGACGGAAGCTTTCTTT
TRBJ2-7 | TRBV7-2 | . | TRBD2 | CASSPWTSGSYEQYF | TGTGCCAGCAGCCCGTGGACTAGCGGCTCCTACGAGCAGTACTTC
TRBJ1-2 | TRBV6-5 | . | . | CATQGKGYGYTF | TGTGCCACTCAGGGCAAAGGATATGGCTACACCTTC
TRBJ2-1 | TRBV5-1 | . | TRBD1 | CASSLAGTGFANEQFF | TGCGCCAGCAGCTTGGCCGGGACAGGGTTCGCCAATGAGCAGTTCTTC
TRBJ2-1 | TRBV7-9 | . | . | CASSLWGNNEQFF | TGTGCCAGCAGCTTATGGGGAAACAATGAGCAGTTCTTC
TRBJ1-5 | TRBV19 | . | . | CASSPEYGGYGQPQHF | TGTGCCAGTAGTCCAGAGTATGGAGGGTACGGTCAGCCCCAGCATTTT
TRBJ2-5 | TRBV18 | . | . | CASSPGGQETQYF | TGTGCCAGCTCACCGGGTGGACAAGAGACCCAGTACTTC
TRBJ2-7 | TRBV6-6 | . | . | CASSSSTYEQYF | TGTGCCAGCAGCTCATCCACCTACGAGCAGTACTTC
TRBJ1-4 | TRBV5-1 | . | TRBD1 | CASSRTGVADEKLFF | TGCGCCAGCAGCCGGACAGGGGTCGCTGATGAAAAACTGTTTTTT